The 18 T cell receptor beta chains in this list originate from one sample, sequenced in a study of cytomegalovirus exposure and HLA in healthy donors. The study ran its PCR with 60 Vbeta and 13 Jbeta primers. Profiled with immunoSEQ multiplex PCR; TCRdb holds only in-frame clones, not every one. The table includes 120,000 to 150,000 clones, roughly 73% detected once. The material sequenced was PBMCs. Receptor source: a man between 35 and 55 years old in good health and CMV-seronegative.

The chain recombines TRBV19 with TRBJ1-2; 7 bases are a match to TRBD1. V lost 5 bases to trimming and J lost 0 bases; unmatched junction nucleotides: 3. CDR1 and CDR2 (germline): LNHDA, SQIVND (reference sequence). This CDR3 contains 14 residues. As DNA, the CDR3 is TGTGCCAGTAGTGCGGGGACAGCTAACTATGGCTACACCTTC. Translating gives CASSAGTANYGYTF.

V gene TRBV7-3 combines with J gene TRBJ2-1; the match to TRBD2 covers 8 bases. Germline CDR1 is SGHTA and CDR2 is FQGTGA. This CDR3 comprises 17 residues. With 1 base clipped from V and 0 bases from J, the junction kept 5 bases outside the gene matches. Here the CDR3 DNA reads TGTGCCAGCAGCTTAATGGGACTAGAGAGCTCCTACAATGAGCAGTTCTTC. Protein: CASSLMGLESSYNEQFF.

The gene calls are TRBV28 and TRBJ1-4, with a tentative D call TRBD1 (6 bases). Deletions cut 6 bases from V and 7 bases from J, with 15 bases between. This CDR3 is built from 14 residues. Per germline, CDR1 MDHEN and CDR2 SYDVKM. The DNA for the CDR3 is TGTGCCAGCAGGGCGGGGGGGGCGGCTGAAAAACTGTTTTTT. This codes for CASRAGGAAEKLFF.

The chain couples TRBV19 to TRBJ1-2; 10 positions match TRBD1. Germline V gene data show CDR1 as LNHDA and CDR2 as SQIVND (reference sequence). V lost 6 bases and J lost 8; bases outside the gene matches: 9. The CDR3 totals 14 residues. The CDR3 DNA reads TGTGCCAGTAGGCTGACAGGGGGCGAAGCGGGCTACACCTTC. Its translation: CASRLTGGEAGYTF. Drawing the rest from reference TRBV19 and TRBJ1-2, the complete variable domain is DGGITQSPKYLFRKEGQNVTLSCEQNLNHDAMYWYRQDPGQGLRLIYYSQIVNDFQKGDIAEGYSVSREKKESFPLTVTSAQKNPTAFYLCASRLTGGEAGYTFGSGTRLTVV.

V gene TRBV27 combines with J gene TRBJ1-4, with 9 bases fitting TRBD1. The CDR3 sequence is 15 residues long. The germline CDR1 and CDR2 sequences are MNHEY and SMNVEV (reference sequence). J gave up 3 bases and V 1 base, and 0 bases lay outside the gene matches. This CDR3 is CASSLWTGANEKLFF. The DNA for the CDR3 is TGTGCCAGCAGTTTATGGACAGGGGCTAATGAAAAACTGTTTTTT.

V is TRBV7-9 and J is TRBJ1-3; the match to TRBD1 covers 7 bases. Germline loops: CDR1 SEHNR, CDR2 FQNEAQ (reference sequence). V shed 5 bases, J shed 2 bases, and the junction held 9 bases outside the gene matches. The CDR3 totals 16 residues. CDR3 loop: CASSGTAIEAGNTIYF. CDR3 in DNA: TGTGCCAGCAGCGGGACAGCCATTGAGGCTGGAAACACCATATATTTT.

The chain combines TRBV5-1 with TRBJ1-5, with D tentatively TRBD1 (6 bases). Germline V gene lookup returns CDR1 SGHRS and CDR2 YFSETQ. The V end lost 4 bases, the J end lost 3 bases, and 14 bases lay between the germline ends. The CDR3 is made up of 15 amino acids. The CDR3 region has the DNA TGCGCCAGCAGCAGAGAAGGGGACATCAATCAGCCCCAGCATTTT. Protein product: CASSREGDINQPQHF.

The genes are TRBV14 and TRBJ2-5, with 7 bases that match TRBD1. CDR3 length: 13 amino acids. CDR1 is SGHDN and CDR2 is FVKESK in the germline V gene. V was pared by 4 bases and J by 4 bases, with 3 bases of the junction left unmatched. Here the CDR3 reads CASSPGQRETQYF. Written as DNA, the CDR3 is TGTGCCAGCAGCCCGGGACAGCGAGAGACCCAGTACTTC.

The rearrangement uses TRBV12-5 and TRBJ2-3; 14 positions match TRBD2. The trim removed 5 bases at V and 3 bases at J, leaving 4 bases unmatched. Looked up from germline, CDR1 is LGHNT and CDR2 is FRNRAP. The CDR3 runs to 16 residues. The CDR3: CASGPGLAGGTDTQYF. The CDR3 DNA sequence: TGTGCTAGTGGTCCCGGACTAGCGGGGGGTACAGATACGCAGTATTTT.

V gene TRBV5-4 combines with J gene TRBJ2-7; 10 bases line up with TRBD2. The CDR3 sequence is 15 residues long. Trimming at V came to 2 bases and at J to 3 bases, leaving 5 bases not matched to a gene. CDR1 is SGHNT and CDR2 is YYREEE in the germline V gene (reference sequence). The CDR3, as DNA: TGTGCCAGCAGCTTTTCTAGCGGGGGCCGCTACGAGCAGTACTTC. Its protein is CASSFSSGGRYEQYF.

The chain recombines TRBV7-3 with TRBJ2-1; 7 bases are a match to TRBD2. From germline, CDR1 is SGHTA and CDR2 FQGTGA. The CDR3 totals 13 residues. V lost 7 bases and J lost 9; bases outside the gene matches: 9. The CDR3 DNA follows: TGTGCCAGCATACTGAATCCGGGGGGTGAGCAGTTCTTC. Translating gives CASILNPGGEQFF.

DNA of the CDR3: TGCGCCAGCAGCTCGGGACTAGCGGGGACAGAGACCCAGTACTTC. It encodes CASSSGLAGTETQYF. The V call is TRBV5-1, the J call TRBJ2-5; 13 positions match TRBD2. CDR3 length equals 15 residues. The V and J ends lost 3 bases and 4 bases, in that order; junction bases with no gene match: 3. CDR1 is SGHRS, CDR2 YFSETQ, per germline.

The rearrangement links TRBV4-1 to TRBJ1-6; D gene unclear. Trimming removed 0 bases at V and 11 bases at J, with 11 bases between. The CDR3 is 14 amino acids. Looked up from germline, CDR1 is MGHRA and CDR2 is YSYEKL. The CDR3 region has the DNA TGCGCCAGCAGCCAAGAAAGGTCCGGGACACCCCTCCACTTT. Protein sequence: CASSQERSGTPLHF.

Worth noting for this clone: The identical CDR3 is also encoded by other nucleotide sequences in the sample. The genes are TRBV2 and TRBJ2-2; D perhaps matches TRBD1 (6 bases). Trimming cost V 6 bases and J 1 base, with 9 bases left between them. This CDR3 is 14 amino acids long. The germline gives CDR1 SNHLY, CDR2 FYNNEI. The CDR3 reads CASSEQGNTGELFF. In DNA form, the CDR3 reads TGTGCCAGCAGCGAACAGGGGAACACCGGGGAGCTGTTTTTT.

This sequence joins TRBV28 and TRBJ2-7; 7 positions match TRBD1. In germline, CDR1 is MDHEN, CDR2 SYDVKM. Trimming at V came to 8 bases and at J to 2 bases, leaving 12 bases not matched to a gene. The CDR3 spans 15 residues. CDR3 DNA sequence: TGTGCCAGCCACCCGGTCGGGGACAGCCCCTACGAGCAGTACTTC. Its protein product is CASHPVGDSPYEQYF.

The V call is TRBV7-9, the J call TRBJ1-2; TRBD1 agrees at 11 bases. The CDR3 runs to 15 residues. The V gene's germline CDR1 is SEHNR and CDR2 FQNEAQ (reference sequence). The junction had 4 bases not matched to a gene; V was cut back by 5 bases and J by 2 bases. The CDR3 DNA sequence: TGTGCCAGCAGCCCCTGGGACAGGGGGAACTATGGCTACACCTTC. Translation gives CASSPWDRGNYGYTF.

This clone showed up just a few times. This chain connects TRBV13 to TRBJ1-6; TRBD1 is a possible D gene (5 bases). Germline CDR1 is PRHDT and CDR2 is FYEKMQ (reference sequence). Between the trimmed V and J ends, which lost 5 bases and 3 bases, there was a span of 11 bases. The CDR3 runs to 15 residues. The CDR3 nucleotides read TGTGCCAGCAGCACACGGGACTACTATAATTCACCCCTCCACTTT. It translates to CASSTRDYYNSPLHF.

The gene calls are TRBV5-1 and TRBJ1-4; possibly TRBD1 for D (5 bases). V lost 2 bases to trimming and J lost 4 bases, with 12 bases between them. Germline assignment: CDR1 SGHRS and CDR2 YFSETQ. The CDR3 length is 15 residues. The CDR3: CASSFLGANNEKLFF. The CDR3 DNA reads as TGCGCCAGCAGCTTCCTAGGGGCGAATAATGAAAAACTGTTTTTT.